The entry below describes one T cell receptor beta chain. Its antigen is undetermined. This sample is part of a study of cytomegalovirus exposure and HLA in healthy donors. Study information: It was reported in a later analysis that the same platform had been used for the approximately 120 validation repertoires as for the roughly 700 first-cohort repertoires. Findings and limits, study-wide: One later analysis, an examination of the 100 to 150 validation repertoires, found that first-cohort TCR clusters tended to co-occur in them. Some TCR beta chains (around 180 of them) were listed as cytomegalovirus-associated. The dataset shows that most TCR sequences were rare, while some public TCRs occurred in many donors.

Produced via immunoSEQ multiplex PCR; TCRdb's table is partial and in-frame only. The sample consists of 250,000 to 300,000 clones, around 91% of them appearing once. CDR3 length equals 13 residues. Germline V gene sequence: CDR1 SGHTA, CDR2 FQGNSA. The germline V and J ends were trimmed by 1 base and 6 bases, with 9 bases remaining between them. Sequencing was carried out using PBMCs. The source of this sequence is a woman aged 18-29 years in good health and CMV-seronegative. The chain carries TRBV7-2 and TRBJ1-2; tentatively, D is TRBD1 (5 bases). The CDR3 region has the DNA TGTGCCAGCAGCTTAGAAGGGGCGGATGGCTACACCTTC. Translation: CASSLEGADGYTF. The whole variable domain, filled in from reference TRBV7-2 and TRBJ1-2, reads GAGVSQSPSNKVTEKGKDVELRCDPISGHTALYWYRQSLGQGLEFLIYFQGNSAPDKSGLPSDRFSAERTGGSVSTLTIQRTQQEDSAVYLCASSLEGADGYTFGSGTRLTVV.